This T cell receptor beta chain is from a study of T cell repertoires in ileal Crohn's disease. Patients were adults with ileal or ileocolonic Crohn's disease needing resection. This clone was recorded only once. The antigen remains unidentified. Study-wide points: High-frequency clones were more common in sorted CD8 than CD4 cells. Compared with non-smokers, active smokers at surgery showed more clonal expansions.

Germline V gene sequence: CDR1 SGHDN, CDR2 FVKESK. V lost 4 bases, J lost 0 bases, and 13 bases lay in between. There are 16 residues in the CDR3. The protocol was immunoSEQ multiplex PCR, while the TCRdb copy is restricted to in-frame clones and leaves out a portion. This table has 3,500 to 5,000 clones, 65% to 80% appearing once. The chain couples TRBV14 to TRBJ2-4; the D is unclear. This clonotype originated in an adult with Crohn's disease. The sequencing input was ileal tissue. CDR3: CASSRTTSGAKNIQYF. CDR3 DNA sequence: TGTGCCAGCAGCCGAACGACGTCGGGAGCCAAAAACATTCAGTACTTC. The full variable domain, its missing parts supplied by reference TRBV14 and TRBJ2-4, is EAGVTQFPSHSVIEKGQTVTLRCDPISGHDNLYWYRRVMGKEIKFLLHFVKESKQDESGMPNNRFLAERTGGTYSTLKVQPAELEDSGVYFCASSRTTSGAKNIQYFGAGTRLSVL.